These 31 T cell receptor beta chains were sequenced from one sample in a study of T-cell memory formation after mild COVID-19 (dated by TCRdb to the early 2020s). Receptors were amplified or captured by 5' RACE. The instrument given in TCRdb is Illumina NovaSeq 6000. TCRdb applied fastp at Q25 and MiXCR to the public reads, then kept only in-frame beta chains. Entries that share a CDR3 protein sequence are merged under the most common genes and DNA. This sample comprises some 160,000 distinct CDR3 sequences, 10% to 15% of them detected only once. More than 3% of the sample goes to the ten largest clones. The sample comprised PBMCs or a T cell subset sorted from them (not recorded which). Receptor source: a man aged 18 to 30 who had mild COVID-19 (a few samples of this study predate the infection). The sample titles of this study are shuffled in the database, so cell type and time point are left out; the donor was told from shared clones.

DNA of the CDR3: TGCGCCAGCAGCCAAGATGGGCGGTTTGCGGAAAAACTGTTTTTT. Amino acid sequence: CASSQDGRFAEKLFF. The chain couples TRBV4-1 to TRBJ1-4; D not resolved. V was trimmed by 0 bases and J by 8 bases, leaving 13 bases between them. The CDR3 is 15 residues long. Germline-derived CDR1 and CDR2 are MGHRA and YSYEKL.

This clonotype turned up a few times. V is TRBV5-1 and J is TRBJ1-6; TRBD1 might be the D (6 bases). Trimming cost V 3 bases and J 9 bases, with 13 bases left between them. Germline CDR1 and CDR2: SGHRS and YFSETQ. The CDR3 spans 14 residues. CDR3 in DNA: TGCGCCAGCAGCTACGACACAGGGTTTTCACCCCTCCACTTT. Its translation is CASSYDTGFSPLHF.

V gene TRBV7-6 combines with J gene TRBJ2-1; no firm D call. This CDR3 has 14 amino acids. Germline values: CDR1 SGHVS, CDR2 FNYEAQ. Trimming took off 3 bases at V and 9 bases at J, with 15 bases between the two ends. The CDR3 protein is CASSLGWATPEQFF. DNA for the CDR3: TGTGCCAGCAGCTTGGGGTGGGCGACCCCTGAGCAGTTCTTC.

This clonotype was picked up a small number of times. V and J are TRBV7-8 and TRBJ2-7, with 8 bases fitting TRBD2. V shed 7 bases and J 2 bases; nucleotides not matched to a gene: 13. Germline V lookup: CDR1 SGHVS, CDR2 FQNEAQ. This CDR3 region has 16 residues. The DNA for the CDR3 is TGTGCCAGCACTCCCCGGGGGGGGGCCGTCACCTACGAGCAGTACGTC. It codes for CASTPRGGAVTYEQYV.

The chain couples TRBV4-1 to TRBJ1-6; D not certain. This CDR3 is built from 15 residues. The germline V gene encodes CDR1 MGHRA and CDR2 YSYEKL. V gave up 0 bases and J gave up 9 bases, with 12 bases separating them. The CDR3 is CASSQDPSLRSPLHF. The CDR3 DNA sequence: TGCGCCAGCAGCCAAGATCCCTCTCTACGTTCACCCCTCCACTTT.

The CDR3 loop reads CASRGGTDYGYTF. In nucleotides, the CDR3 is TGTGCCAGCAGGGGGGGGACAGACTATGGCTACACCTTC. The rearrangement uses TRBV12-3 or TRBV12-4 and TRBJ1-2; TRBD1 matches 7 bases. Trimming removed 6 bases from V and 3 bases from J; junction bases left unmatched: 4. CDR3 length equals 13 residues.

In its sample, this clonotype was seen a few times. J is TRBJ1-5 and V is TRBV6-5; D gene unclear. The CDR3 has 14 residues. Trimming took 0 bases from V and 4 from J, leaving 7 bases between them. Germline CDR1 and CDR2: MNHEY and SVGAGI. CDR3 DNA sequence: TGTGCCAGCAGTTACTCTAGAGGGAATCAGCCCCAGCATTTT. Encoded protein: CASSYSRGNQPQHF.

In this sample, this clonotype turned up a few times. The CDR3 DNA is TGTGCCAGCAGCTTAGAAGGTACCAGCTTAGATACGCAGTATTTT. This encodes CASSLEGTSLDTQYF. This rearrangement joins TRBV7-9 to TRBJ2-3; no clear D. The CDR3 has 15 amino acids. V gave up 1 base and J gave up 5 bases, with 13 bases separating them. CDR1 is SEHNR, CDR2 FQNEAQ, per germline (reference sequence).

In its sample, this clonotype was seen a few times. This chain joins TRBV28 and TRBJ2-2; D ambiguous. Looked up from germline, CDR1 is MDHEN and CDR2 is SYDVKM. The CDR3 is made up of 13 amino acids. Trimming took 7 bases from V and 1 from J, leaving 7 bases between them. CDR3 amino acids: CASISENTGELFF. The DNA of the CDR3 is TGTGCCAGCATTTCAGAGAACACCGGGGAGCTGTTTTTT.

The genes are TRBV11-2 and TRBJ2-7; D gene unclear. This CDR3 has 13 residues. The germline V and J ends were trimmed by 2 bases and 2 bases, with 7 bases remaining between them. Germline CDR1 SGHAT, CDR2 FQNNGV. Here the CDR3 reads CASSLLQTYEQYV. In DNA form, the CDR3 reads TGTGCCAGCAGCTTACTCCAAACCTACGAGCAGTACGTC.

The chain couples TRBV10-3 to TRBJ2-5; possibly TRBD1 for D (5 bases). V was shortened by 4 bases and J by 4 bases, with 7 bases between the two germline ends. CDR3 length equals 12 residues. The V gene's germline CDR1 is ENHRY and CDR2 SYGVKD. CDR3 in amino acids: CAISAQGETQYF. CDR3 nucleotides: TGTGCCATCAGTGCGCAGGGAGAGACCCAGTACTTC.

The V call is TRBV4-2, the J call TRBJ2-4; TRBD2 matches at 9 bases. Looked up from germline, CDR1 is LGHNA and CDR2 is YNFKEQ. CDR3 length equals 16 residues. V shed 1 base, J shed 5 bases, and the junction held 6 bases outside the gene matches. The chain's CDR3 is CASSQVAGGPQNIQYF. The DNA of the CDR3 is TGTGCCAGCAGCCAAGTGGCGGGGGGGCCCCAAAACATTCAGTACTTC.

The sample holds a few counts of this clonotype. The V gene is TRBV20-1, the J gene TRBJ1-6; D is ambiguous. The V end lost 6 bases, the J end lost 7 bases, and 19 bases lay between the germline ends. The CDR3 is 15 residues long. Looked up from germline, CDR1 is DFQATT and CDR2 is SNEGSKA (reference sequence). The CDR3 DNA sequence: TGCAGTGCCCTCTTGCTTGGACGGTTAAATTCACCCCTCCACTTT. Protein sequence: CSALLLGRLNSPLHF.

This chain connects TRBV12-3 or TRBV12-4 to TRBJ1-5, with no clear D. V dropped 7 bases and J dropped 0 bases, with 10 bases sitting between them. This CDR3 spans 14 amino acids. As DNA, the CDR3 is TGTGCCAGCACCAACATCAATAGCAATCAGCCCCAGCATTTT. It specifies CASTNINSNQPQHF.

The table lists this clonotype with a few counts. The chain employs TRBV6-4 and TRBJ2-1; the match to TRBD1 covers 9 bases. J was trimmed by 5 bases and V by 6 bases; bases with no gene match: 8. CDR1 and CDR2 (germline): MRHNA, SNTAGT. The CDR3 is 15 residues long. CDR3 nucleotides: TGTGCCAGCAGCCCGGGACAGGGAAATCACAATGAGCAGTTCTTC. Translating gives CASSPGQGNHNEQFF.

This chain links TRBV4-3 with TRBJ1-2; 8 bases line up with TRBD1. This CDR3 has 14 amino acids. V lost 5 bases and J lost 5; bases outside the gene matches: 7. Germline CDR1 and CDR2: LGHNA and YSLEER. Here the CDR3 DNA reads TGCGCCAGCAGCTACGAGACAGGGGAATATGGCTACACCTTC. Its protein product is CASSYETGEYGYTF.

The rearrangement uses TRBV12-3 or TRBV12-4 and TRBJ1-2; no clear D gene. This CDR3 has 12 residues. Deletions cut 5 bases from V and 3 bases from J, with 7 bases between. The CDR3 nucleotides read TGTGCCAGCAGTCCACAGCACTATGGCTACACCTTC. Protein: CASSPQHYGYTF.

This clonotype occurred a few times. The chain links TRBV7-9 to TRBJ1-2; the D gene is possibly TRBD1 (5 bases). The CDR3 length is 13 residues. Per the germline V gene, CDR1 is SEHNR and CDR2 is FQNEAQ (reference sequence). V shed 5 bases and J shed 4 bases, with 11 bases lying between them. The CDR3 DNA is TGTGCCAGCAGCGATGACAGTGCCTATGGCTACACCTTC. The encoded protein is CASSDDSAYGYTF.

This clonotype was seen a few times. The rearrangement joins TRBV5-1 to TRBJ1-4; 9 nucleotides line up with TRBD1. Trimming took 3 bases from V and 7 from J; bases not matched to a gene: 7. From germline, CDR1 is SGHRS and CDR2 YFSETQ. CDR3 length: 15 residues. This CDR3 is CASSWYRGLGEKLFF. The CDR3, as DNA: TGCGCCAGCAGCTGGTACAGGGGGCTGGGTGAAAAACTGTTTTTT.

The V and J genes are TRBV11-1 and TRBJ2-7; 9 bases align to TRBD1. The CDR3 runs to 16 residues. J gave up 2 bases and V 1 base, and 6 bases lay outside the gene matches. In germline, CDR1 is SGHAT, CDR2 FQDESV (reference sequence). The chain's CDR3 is CASSLGWGQGAYEQYV. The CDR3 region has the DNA TGTGCCAGCAGCTTAGGGTGGGGACAGGGAGCCTACGAGCAGTACGTC.

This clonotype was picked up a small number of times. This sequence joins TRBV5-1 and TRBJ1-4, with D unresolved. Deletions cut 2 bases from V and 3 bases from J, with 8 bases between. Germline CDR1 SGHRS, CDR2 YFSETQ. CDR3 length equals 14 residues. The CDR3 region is CASSFGWSNEKLFF. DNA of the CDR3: TGCGCCAGCAGCTTTGGATGGTCTAATGAAAAACTGTTTTTT.

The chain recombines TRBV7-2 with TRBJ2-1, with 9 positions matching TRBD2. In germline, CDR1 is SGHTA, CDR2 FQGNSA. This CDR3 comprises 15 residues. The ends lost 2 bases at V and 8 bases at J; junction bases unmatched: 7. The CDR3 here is CASSLLRGGGYEQFF. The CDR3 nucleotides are TGTGCCAGCAGCTTATTGCGGGGGGGCGGCTATGAGCAGTTCTTC.

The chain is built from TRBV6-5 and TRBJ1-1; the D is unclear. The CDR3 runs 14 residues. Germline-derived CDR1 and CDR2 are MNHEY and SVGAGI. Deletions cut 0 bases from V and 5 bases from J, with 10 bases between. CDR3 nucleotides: TGTGCCAGCAGTTACTCGGGAGGGAGGACTGAAGCTTTCTTT. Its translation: CASSYSGGRTEAFF.

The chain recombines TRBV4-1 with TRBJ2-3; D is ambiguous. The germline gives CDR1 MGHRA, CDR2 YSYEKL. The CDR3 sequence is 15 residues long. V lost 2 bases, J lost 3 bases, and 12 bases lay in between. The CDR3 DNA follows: TGCGCCAGCAGCCAATATGGGGTTGCGACAGATACGCAGTATTTT. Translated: CASSQYGVATDTQYF.

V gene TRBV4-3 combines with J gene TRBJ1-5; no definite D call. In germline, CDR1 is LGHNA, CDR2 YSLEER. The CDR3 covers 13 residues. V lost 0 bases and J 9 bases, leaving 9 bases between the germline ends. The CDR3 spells CASSQDRGWPQHF. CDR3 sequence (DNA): TGCGCCAGCAGCCAAGATCGGGGTTGGCCCCAGCATTTT.

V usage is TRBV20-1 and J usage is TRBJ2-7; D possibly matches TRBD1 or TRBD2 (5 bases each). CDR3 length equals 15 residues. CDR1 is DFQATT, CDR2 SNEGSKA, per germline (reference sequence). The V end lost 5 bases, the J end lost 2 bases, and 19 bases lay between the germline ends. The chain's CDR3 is CSAARAGALTYEQYF. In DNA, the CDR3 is TGCAGTGCTGCTAGAGCCGGGGCGCTCACCTACGAGCAGTACTTC.

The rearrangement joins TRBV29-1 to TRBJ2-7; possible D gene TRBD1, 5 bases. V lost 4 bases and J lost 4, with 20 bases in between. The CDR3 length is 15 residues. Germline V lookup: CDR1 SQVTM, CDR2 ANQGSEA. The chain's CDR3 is CSVADRKGFGYEQYF. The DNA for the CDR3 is TGCAGCGTTGCCGATCGTAAGGGGTTCGGATACGAGCAGTACTTC.

CDR3 DNA: TGTGCCAGCAGCAGGAGGGGGTACTCGAACACCGGGGAGCTGTTTTTT. Translated: CASSRRGYSNTGELFF. The rearrangement uses TRBV5-6 and TRBJ2-2; TRBD1 or TRBD2 may be the D gene (6 bases each). CDR1 and CDR2 from the germline V gene are SGHDT and YYEEEE. V shed 4 bases and J shed 0 bases, with 13 bases lying between them. This CDR3 comprises 16 residues.

CDR3 protein: CSVGDSNQPQHF. For the CDR3, the DNA is TGCAGCGTAGGGGATAGCAATCAGCCCCAGCATTTT. This sequence joins TRBV29-1 and TRBJ1-5, with a possible D match to TRBD1 (5 bases). The CDR3 is 12 amino acids. Germline V CDR1 and CDR2: SQVTM, ANQGSEA. V was clipped by 6 bases and J by 0 bases, with 6 bases between them.

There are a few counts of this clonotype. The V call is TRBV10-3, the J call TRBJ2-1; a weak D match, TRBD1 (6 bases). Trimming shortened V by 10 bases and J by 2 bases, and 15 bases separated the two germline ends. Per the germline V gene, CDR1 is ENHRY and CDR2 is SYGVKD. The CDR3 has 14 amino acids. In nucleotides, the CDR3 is TGTGCCACCGCTGGACAGCTACCCTACAATGAGCAGTTCTTC. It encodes CATAGQLPYNEQFF.

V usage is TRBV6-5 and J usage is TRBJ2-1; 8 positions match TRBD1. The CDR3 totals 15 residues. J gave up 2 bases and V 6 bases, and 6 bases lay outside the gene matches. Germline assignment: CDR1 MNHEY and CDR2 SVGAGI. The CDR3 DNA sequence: TGTGCCAGCAGGACAGGGGTGTCCCCCTACAATGAGCAGTTCTTC. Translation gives CASRTGVSPYNEQFF.